Sequencing of this T cell receptor (beta chain) was carried out in a study of cytomegalovirus exposure and HLA in healthy donors. Study-level points and caveats: Most TCR beta V segments were productive about 87% or about 30% of the time in an earlier analysis. Reports indicated that the classifier achieved high specificity and sensitivity in diagnosing cytomegalovirus status. Sequencing depth across donors, presence/absence analyses assumed, was roughly uniform.

Researchers ran the PCR with 60 Vbeta and 13 Jbeta primers. Measured with immunoSEQ multiplex PCR; TCRdb has only the in-frame clones, and not every one. This table holds some 70,000 clones. Germline loops: CDR1 SGHDT, CDR2 YYEEEE. V was clipped by 4 bases and J by 6 bases, with 8 bases between them. This CDR3 spans 11 amino acids. Of note for this clone: Its target is not known.

These donors counted as nominally healthy when sampled, but unrecorded immune exposures were likely. Sequencing input: PBMCs. The chain combines TRBV5-6 with TRBJ2-7; D gene unclear. The sequence derives from a female donor in good health and CMV-seropositive. The CDR3 here is CASSPILEQYF. The CDR3, as DNA: TGTGCCAGCAGCCCTATACTCGAGCAGTACTTC. Drawing the rest from reference TRBV5-6 and TRBJ2-7, the complete variable domain is DAGVTQSPTHLIKTRGQQVTLRCSPKSGHDTVSWYQQALGQGPQFIFQYYEEEERQRGNFPDRFSGHQFPNYSSELNVNALLLGDSALYLCASSPILEQYFGPGTRLTVT.